The next 9 T cell receptor beta chains were all read from a single sample in a study of T cell responses to AZD1222 COVID-19 vaccine. This table comes from immunoSEQ multiplex PCR, and its TCRdb copy is limited to in-frame clones, with some not included. The table shows fewer than 100,000 clones, with roughly 86% occurring only once. Specimen: peripheral blood, collected 28 days after the second AZD1222 dose. These receptors originate from an adult who received the AZD1222 COVID-19 vaccine.

The rearrangement uses TRBV6-5 and TRBJ2-7, with 8 bases lining up with TRBD1. The CDR3 spans 14 residues. Germline V lookup: CDR1 MNHEY, CDR2 SVGAGI. J lost 1 base, V lost 9 bases, and 8 bases had no gene match. The CDR3 nucleotides read TGTGCCAGTAGAGACCGGGACAGGTCCTACGAGCAGTACTTC. It translates to CASRDRDRSYEQYF.

This clone was counted between two and nine times. The CDR3 DNA is TGTGCCAGCAGCGCTTCAACAGGGGCGTCCGGCTATGGCTACACCTTC. It encodes CASSASTGASGYGYTF. This chain connects TRBV5-4 to TRBJ1-2, with 7 bases that match TRBD1. CDR3 length: 16 amino acids. Per the germline V gene, CDR1 is SGHNT and CDR2 is YYREEE (reference sequence). Trimming cost V 4 bases and J 4 bases; bases outside gene matches: 13.

The J gene is TRBJ2-3, the V gene TRBV9; D remains ambiguous. Germline V gene lookup returns CDR1 SGDLS and CDR2 YYNGEE. The CDR3 is made up of 12 amino acids. V lost 2 bases and J lost 2, with 3 bases in between. The CDR3 is CASSVLTDTQYF. The DNA for the CDR3 is TGTGCCAGCAGCGTGCTCACAGATACGCAGTATTTT.

The chain employs TRBV5-4 and TRBJ1-1; TRBD1 might be the D (6 bases). With 3 bases removed from V and 0 bases from J, the gap between germline ends came to 9 bases. The length of the CDR3 is 14 residues. Looked up from germline, CDR1 is SGHNT and CDR2 is YYREEE (reference sequence). CDR3 sequence: CASSWTVLNTEAFF. In DNA form, the CDR3 reads TGTGCCAGCAGCTGGACAGTGCTGAACACTGAAGCTTTCTTT. Looking up the rest from reference TRBV5-4 and TRBJ1-1 gives the full variable domain: ETGVTQSPTHLIKTRGQQVTLRCSSQSGHNTVSWYQQALGQGPQFIFQYYREEENGRGNFPPRFSGLQFPNYSSELNVNALELDDSALYLCASSWTVLNTEAFFGQGTRLTVV.

The rearrangement joins TRBV19 to TRBJ2-1, with TRBD2 identical over 10 bases. The CDR3 runs to 15 residues. In germline, CDR1 is LNHDA, CDR2 SQIVND (reference sequence). After removal of 4 bases from V and 8 bases from J, the junction contained 8 bases not matched to a gene. CDR3 in amino acids: CASSTGTSAVHEQFF. CDR3 coding DNA: TGTGCCAGTAGTACTGGGACTAGCGCCGTCCATGAGCAGTTCTTC.

CDR3 DNA sequence: TGTGCTAGTGGTTTGGCCTTCACCAAGGAGGCTTTCTTT. This sequence encodes CASGLAFTKEAFF. The chain uses TRBV12-5 and TRBJ1-1; unclear D gene. Trimming stripped 1 base from V and 11 bases from J, with 14 bases between. The CDR3 extends over 13 amino acids. Germline-derived CDR1 and CDR2 are LGHNT and FRNRAP.

This clone was seen only once. The chain is built from TRBV28 and TRBJ2-2, with 12 bases that match TRBD2. Germline trimming cut 2 bases from V and 6 bases from J; bases unmatched to any gene: 4. This CDR3 has 16 residues. In germline, CDR1 is MDHEN, CDR2 SYDVKM. In DNA form, the CDR3 reads TGTGCCAGCAGTTTAAAACTAGCGGGAGGCCCCGGGGAGCTGTTTTTT. Protein product: CASSLKLAGGPGELFF.

The chain is built from TRBV29-1 and TRBJ1-5, with 7 bases lining up with TRBD1. CDR3 length equals 14 residues. The germline V gene encodes CDR1 SQVTM and CDR2 ANQGSEA. Losses at the gene ends were 4 bases for V and 0 bases for J; bases not matched to a gene: 3. The CDR3 nucleotides are TGCAGCGTTGGGGACAGTTATAGCAATCAGCCCCAGCATTTT. This sequence encodes CSVGDSYSNQPQHF.

This clone was observed a single time. The chain couples TRBV4-1 to TRBJ1-2, with a tentative D call TRBD1 (5 bases). The CDR3 covers 14 residues. The V gene lost 1 base and the J gene lost 6 bases, with 12 bases spanning the gap. The V gene's germline CDR1 is MGHRA and CDR2 YSYEKL. Here the CDR3 DNA reads TGCGCCAGCAGCCAAGTTCCGGCAGGGAATGGCTACACCTTC. Residues: CASSQVPAGNGYTF.